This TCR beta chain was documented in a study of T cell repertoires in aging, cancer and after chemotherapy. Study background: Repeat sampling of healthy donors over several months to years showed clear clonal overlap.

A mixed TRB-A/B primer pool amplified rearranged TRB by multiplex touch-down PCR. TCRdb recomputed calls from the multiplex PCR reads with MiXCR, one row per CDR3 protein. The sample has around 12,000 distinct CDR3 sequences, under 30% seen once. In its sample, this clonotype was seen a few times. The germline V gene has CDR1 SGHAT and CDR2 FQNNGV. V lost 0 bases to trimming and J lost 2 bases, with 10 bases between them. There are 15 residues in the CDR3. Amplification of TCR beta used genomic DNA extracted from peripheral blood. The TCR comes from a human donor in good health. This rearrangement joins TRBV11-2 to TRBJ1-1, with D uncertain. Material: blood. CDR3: CASSLEGQINTEAFF. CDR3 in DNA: TGTGCCAGCAGCTTAGAAGGGCAGATAAACACTGAAGCTTTCTTT.